This TCR beta chain was recovered during a study of post-analysis software for immune sequencing data. A few counts support this clonotype. Its target is not known. General study results and limits: Strong co-clustering by F measure was seen for same-batch samples. TRBV segments more frequent in patients than in controls numbered five and included TRBV5-6, TRBV5-1 and TRBV20-1.

TCR beta cDNA libraries had unique molecular identifiers. TCRdb re-called the PCR reads through MiXCR, storing one row per CDR3 protein. Among about 810,000 distinct CDR3 sequences listed, approximately 57% were seen once. Germline lookup yields CDR1 SGHRS and CDR2 YFSETQ. The CDR3 extends over 15 amino acids. V was clipped by 1 base and J by 1 base, with 11 bases between them. The sequencing input was blood. This sequence originates from a girl between 5 and 17 years old with multiple sclerosis. The chain is built from TRBV5-1 and TRBJ1-1, with D hard to call. The DNA of the CDR3 is TGCGCCAGCAGCTTGTTCGGTCTGGGGAACACTGAAGCTTTCTTT. Encoded protein: CASSLFGLGNTEAFF.